Following are 17 T cell receptor beta chains from one sample sequenced in a study of T cell responses to AZD1222 COVID-19 vaccine. Using immunoSEQ multiplex PCR, the repertoire was profiled, and TCRdb retains in-frame clones only, with some absent. Of about 60,000 clones listed, about 86% are singletons. Sequences were derived from peripheral blood, sampled on day 0 of AZD1222 vaccination. All receptors come from an adult in good health.

The chain carries TRBV7-2 and TRBJ2-5; either TRBD1 or TRBD2 may supply D (6 bases each). Trimming pared 5 bases from V and 2 bases from J, leaving 9 bases between. The CDR3 covers 13 residues. Germline CDR1 and CDR2: SGHTA and FQGNSA. The chain's CDR3 is CASSRGLQETQYF. CDR3 sequence (DNA): TGTGCCAGCAGCCGGGGGCTGCAAGAGACCCAGTACTTC.

This rearrangement joins TRBV4-3 to TRBJ2-6, with unresolved D. CDR3 length: 15 amino acids. The germline V and J ends were trimmed by 2 bases and 0 bases, with 5 bases remaining between them. Germline-derived CDR1 and CDR2 are LGHNA and YSLEER. The CDR3 spells CASSQRPSGANVLTF. The DNA of the CDR3 is TGCGCCAGCAGCCAACGTCCCTCTGGGGCCAACGTCCTGACTTTC.

The chain recombines TRBV5-8 with TRBJ2-1; D may be TRBD2 (6 bases). The germline V gene has CDR1 SGHTS and CDR2 YDEGEE. CDR3 length: 15 residues. V was trimmed by 1 base and J by 7 bases, leaving 15 bases between them. The CDR3 sequence: CASSLYGGGGNEQFF. The CDR3 coding sequence is TGTGCCAGCAGCTTGTATGGGGGAGGCGGGAATGAGCAGTTCTTC. Full variable domain (rest looked up from reference TRBV5-8 and TRBJ2-1): EAGVTQSPTHLIKTRGQQATLRCSPISGHTSVYWYQQALGLGLQFLLWYDEGEERNRGNFPPRFSGRQFPNYSSELNVNALELEDSALYLCASSLYGGGGNEQFFGPGTRLTVL.

This clone showed up just once. The genes are TRBV5-5 and TRBJ1-2, with D unresolved. This CDR3 contains 13 residues. Germline-derived CDR1 and CDR2 are SGHKS and YYEKEE (reference sequence). V gave up 4 bases and J gave up 6 bases, with 13 bases separating them. The CDR3 spells CASSPQYRDGYTF. The CDR3, as DNA: TGTGCCAGCAGCCCACAATACAGAGATGGCTACACCTTC.

The chain combines TRBV11-2 with TRBJ2-1; D might be TRBD2 (5 bases). This CDR3 is built from 16 residues. Trimming removed 1 base at V and 9 bases at J, with 19 bases between. In germline, CDR1 is SGHAT, CDR2 FQNNGV. Here the CDR3 reads CASSLGSSAWVPEQFF. The CDR3 DNA is TGTGCCAGCAGCTTAGGAAGTAGCGCGTGGGTTCCTGAGCAGTTCTTC.

This chain links TRBV28 with TRBJ1-2; D gene ambiguous. Germline V gene data show CDR1 as MDHEN and CDR2 as SYDVKM. Trimming took 4 bases from V and 1 from J, leaving 10 bases between them. The CDR3 consists of 14 residues. CDR3 bases: TGTGCCAGCAGTTCCATAATTGATAACTATGGCTACACCTTC. It yields the protein CASSSIIDNYGYTF.

The chain has TRBV4-2 and TRBJ2-2; TRBD2 matches 13 bases. CDR1 is LGHNA and CDR2 is YNFKEQ in the germline V gene. After removal of 1 base from V and 7 bases from J, the junction contained 6 bases not matched to a gene. The CDR3 covers 17 residues. The CDR3 region is CASSQGLAGGVGGELFF. CDR3 nucleotides: TGTGCCAGCAGCCAAGGACTAGCGGGAGGAGTTGGCGGGGAGCTGTTTTTT.

The rearrangement uses TRBV6-1 and TRBJ1-1, with a possible D match to TRBD1 (6 bases). V was trimmed by 4 bases and J by 0 bases, leaving 15 bases between them. CDR1 MNHNS and CDR2 SASEGT come from the germline V gene. The CDR3 consists of 16 residues. DNA for the CDR3: TGTGCCAGCAGTGGAGAGGGGGGCGTCCTGAACACTGAAGCTTTCTTT. It encodes CASSGEGGVLNTEAFF.

This chain connects TRBV2 to TRBJ1-3; no clear D gene. The CDR3 has 13 amino acids. Germline CDR1 is SNHLY and CDR2 is FYNNEI. Trimming left V 5 bases short and J 4 bases short, with 9 bases between. In DNA form, the CDR3 reads TGTGCCAGCAGTACGGAATTCGGAAACACCATATATTTT. It encodes CASSTEFGNTIYF.

This clone was seen only once. The chain links TRBV30 to TRBJ2-7; 13 bases match TRBD2. Trimming at V came to 5 bases and at J to 3 bases, leaving 7 bases not matched to a gene. The CDR3 has 15 amino acids. Germline loops: CDR1 GTSNPN, CDR2 SVGIG (reference sequence). The CDR3 loop reads CAWGLGLAGNYEQYF. CDR3 coding DNA: TGTGCCTGGGGTTTGGGACTAGCGGGAAACTACGAGCAGTACTTC.

Here the CDR3 DNA reads TGTGCCAGCAGTTCAAGGGCCAATAATTCACCCCTCCACTTT. Translating it yields CASSSRANNSPLHF. The J gene is TRBJ1-6, the V gene TRBV28; no clear D gene. There are 14 residues in the CDR3. Germline V gives CDR1 MDHEN, CDR2 SYDVKM. V was shortened by 4 bases and J by 5 bases, with 9 bases between the two germline ends.

The chain recombines TRBV6-2 or TRBV6-3 with TRBJ2-5; 14 bases align to TRBD2. The V gene end was trimmed by 2 bases and the J gene end by 1 base; junction bases not matched to a gene: 0. This CDR3 is built from 16 residues. Germline loops: CDR1 MNHEY, CDR2 SVGEGT. The CDR3 protein is CASSYGLAGGQETQYF. The CDR3 bases are TGTGCCAGCAGTTACGGACTAGCGGGAGGCCAAGAGACCCAGTACTTC.

The chain links TRBV29-1 to TRBJ1-2; D is undetermined. The CDR3 has 12 amino acids. Germline V gene data show CDR1 as SQVTM and CDR2 as ANQGSEA. The V end was cut by 0 bases, the J end by 8 bases, with 10 bases between. The CDR3: CSVEDQLIGYTF. CDR3 bases: TGCAGCGTTGAAGATCAACTTATCGGCTACACCTTC. The whole variable domain, filled in from reference TRBV29-1 and TRBJ1-2, reads SAVISQKPSRDICQRGTSLTIQCQVDSQVTMMFWYRQQPGQSLTLIATANQGSEATYESGFVIDKFPISRPNLTFSTLTVSNMSPEDSSIYLCSVEDQLIGYTFGSGTRLTVV.

A single count supports this clone. The chain joins TRBV5-1 to TRBJ2-7, with D possibly TRBD1 on 6 matching bases. The CDR3 is 16 amino acids. V was trimmed by 1 base and J by 2 bases, leaving 16 bases between them. The germline gives CDR1 SGHRS, CDR2 YFSETQ. CDR3 in amino acids: CASSLLEQGPPYEQYF. CDR3 DNA: TGCGCCAGCAGCTTGCTCGAACAGGGCCCCCCCTACGAGCAGTACTTC.

V gene TRBV4-2 combines with J gene TRBJ2-1, with 8 bases matching TRBD1. V gave up 0 bases and J gave up 2 bases; unmatched junction bases: 12. This CDR3 has 19 residues. Germline CDR1 and CDR2: LGHNA and YNFKEQ. The CDR3 is CASSQEGQGAGRPYNEQFF. The CDR3 region has the DNA TGTGCCAGCAGCCAAGAAGGTCAGGGGGCTGGCAGACCCTACAATGAGCAGTTCTTC.

The rearrangement uses TRBV6-5 and TRBJ2-3; 8 bases align to TRBD1. CDR1 is MNHEY, CDR2 SVGAGI, per germline. This CDR3 has 15 amino acids. The J segment lost 1 base and the V segment lost 5 bases, leaving 5 bases of the junction unmatched. This CDR3 is CASSQGAYRTDTQYF. As DNA, the CDR3 is TGTGCCAGCAGTCAGGGGGCTTATCGCACAGATACGCAGTATTTT.

The CDR3 nucleotides are TGTGCCTGGGCGGGACAGTCAAATGAAAAACTGTTTTTT. It specifies CAWAGQSNEKLFF. This chain links TRBV30 with TRBJ1-4, with 7 nucleotides matching TRBD1. The CDR3 length is 13 residues. Per the germline V gene, CDR1 is GTSNPN and CDR2 is SVGIG (reference sequence). The trim removed 5 bases at V and 5 bases at J, leaving 5 bases unmatched.